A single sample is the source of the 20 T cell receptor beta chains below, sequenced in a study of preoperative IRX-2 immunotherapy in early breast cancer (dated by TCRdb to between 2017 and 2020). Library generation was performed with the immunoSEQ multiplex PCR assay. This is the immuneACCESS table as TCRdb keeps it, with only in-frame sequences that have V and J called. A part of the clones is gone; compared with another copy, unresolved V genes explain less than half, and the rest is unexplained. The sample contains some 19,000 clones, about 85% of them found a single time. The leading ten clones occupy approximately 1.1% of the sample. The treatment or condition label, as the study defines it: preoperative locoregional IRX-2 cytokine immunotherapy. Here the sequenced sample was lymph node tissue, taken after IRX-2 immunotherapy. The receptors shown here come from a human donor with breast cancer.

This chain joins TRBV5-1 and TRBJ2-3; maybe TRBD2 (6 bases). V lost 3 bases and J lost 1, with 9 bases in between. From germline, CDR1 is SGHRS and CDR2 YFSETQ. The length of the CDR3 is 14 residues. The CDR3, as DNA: TGCGCCAGCAGCTCCCCGGGGGGCACAGATACGCAGTATTTT. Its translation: CASSSPGGTDTQYF.

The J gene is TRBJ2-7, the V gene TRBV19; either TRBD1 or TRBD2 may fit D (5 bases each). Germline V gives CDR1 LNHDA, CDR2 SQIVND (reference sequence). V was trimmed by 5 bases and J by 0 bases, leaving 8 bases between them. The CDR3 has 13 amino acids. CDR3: CASSRDGSYEQYF. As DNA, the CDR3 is TGTGCCAGTAGTCGGGACGGCTCCTACGAGCAGTACTTC. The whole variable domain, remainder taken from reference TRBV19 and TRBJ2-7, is DGGITQSPKYLFRKEGQNVTLSCEQNLNHDAMYWYRQDPGQGLRLIYYSQIVNDFQKGDIAEGYSVSREKKESFPLTVTSAQKNPTAFYLCASSRDGSYEQYFGPGTRLTVT.

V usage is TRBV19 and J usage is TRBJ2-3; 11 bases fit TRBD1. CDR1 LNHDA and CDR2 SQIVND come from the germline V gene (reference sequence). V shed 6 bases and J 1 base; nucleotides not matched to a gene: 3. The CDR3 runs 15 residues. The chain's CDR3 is CASRGQGAGTDTQYF. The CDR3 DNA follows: TGTGCCAGTAGAGGACAGGGGGCAGGCACAGATACGCAGTATTTT.

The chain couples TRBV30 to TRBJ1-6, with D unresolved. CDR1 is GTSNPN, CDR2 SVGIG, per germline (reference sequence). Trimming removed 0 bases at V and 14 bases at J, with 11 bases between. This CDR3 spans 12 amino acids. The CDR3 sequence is CAWSVPGSSLHF. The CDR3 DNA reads TGTGCCTGGAGTGTACCTGGCAGCTCCCTCCACTTT.

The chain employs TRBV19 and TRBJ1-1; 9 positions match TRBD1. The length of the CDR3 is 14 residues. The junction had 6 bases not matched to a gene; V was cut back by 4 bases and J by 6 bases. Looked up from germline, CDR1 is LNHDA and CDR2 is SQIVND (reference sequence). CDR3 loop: CASSRYRGLPEAFF. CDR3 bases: TGTGCCAGTAGTAGGTACAGGGGGCTTCCTGAAGCTTTCTTT.

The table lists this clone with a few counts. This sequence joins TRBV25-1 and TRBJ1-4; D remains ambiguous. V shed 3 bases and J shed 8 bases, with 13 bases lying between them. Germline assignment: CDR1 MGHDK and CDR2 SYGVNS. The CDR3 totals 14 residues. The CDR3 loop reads CASSEGSRREKLFF. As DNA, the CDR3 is TGTGCCAGCAGTGAGGGGAGTCGGAGGGAAAAACTGTTTTTT.

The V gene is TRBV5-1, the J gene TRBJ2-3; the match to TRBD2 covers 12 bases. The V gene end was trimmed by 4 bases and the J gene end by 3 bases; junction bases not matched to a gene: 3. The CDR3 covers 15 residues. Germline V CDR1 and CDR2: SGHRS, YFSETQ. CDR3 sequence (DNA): TGCGCCAGCAGCCAAGGGACTAGCGGGACAGATACGCAGTATTTT. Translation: CASSQGTSGTDTQYF. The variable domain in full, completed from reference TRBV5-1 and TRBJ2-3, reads KAGVTQTPRYLIKTRGQQVTLSCSPISGHRSVSWYQQTPGQGLQFLFEYFSETQRNKGNFPGRFSGRQFSNSRSEMNVSTLELGDSALYLCASSQGTSGTDTQYFGPGTRLTVL.

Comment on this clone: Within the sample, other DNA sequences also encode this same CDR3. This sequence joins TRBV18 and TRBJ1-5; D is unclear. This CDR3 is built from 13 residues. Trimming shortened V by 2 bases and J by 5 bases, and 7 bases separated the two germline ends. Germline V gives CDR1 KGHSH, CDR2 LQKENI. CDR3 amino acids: CASSPGRDQPQHF. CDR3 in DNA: TGTGCCAGCTCACCAGGGAGGGATCAGCCCCAGCATTTT.

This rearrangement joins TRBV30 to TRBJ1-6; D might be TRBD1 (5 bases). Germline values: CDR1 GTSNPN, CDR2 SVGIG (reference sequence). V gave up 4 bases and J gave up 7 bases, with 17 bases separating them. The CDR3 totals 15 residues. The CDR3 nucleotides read TGTGCCTGGAACCGGGGGAGGGCTAGAAATTCACCCCTCCACTTT. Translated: CAWNRGRARNSPLHF.

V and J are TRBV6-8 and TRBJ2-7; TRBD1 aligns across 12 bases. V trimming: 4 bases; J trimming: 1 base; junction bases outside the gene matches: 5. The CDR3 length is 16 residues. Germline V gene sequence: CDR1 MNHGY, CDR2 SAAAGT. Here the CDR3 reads CASSSGQGAKSYEQYF. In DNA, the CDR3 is TGTGCCAGCAGTTCGGGACAGGGGGCTAAATCCTACGAGCAGTACTTC.

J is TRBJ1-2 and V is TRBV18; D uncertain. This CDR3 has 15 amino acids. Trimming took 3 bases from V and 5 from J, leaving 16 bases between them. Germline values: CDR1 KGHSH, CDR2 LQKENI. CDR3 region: CASSPQEAGEYGYTF. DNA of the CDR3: TGTGCCAGCTCACCTCAAGAGGCAGGTGAATATGGCTACACCTTC.

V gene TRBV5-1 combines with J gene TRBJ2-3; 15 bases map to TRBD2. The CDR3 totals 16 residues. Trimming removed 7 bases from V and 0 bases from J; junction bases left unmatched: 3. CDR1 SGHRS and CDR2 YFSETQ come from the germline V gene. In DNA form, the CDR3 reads TGCGCCAGCGGCGGACTAGCGGGGGGGAGCACAGATACGCAGTATTTT. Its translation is CASGGLAGGSTDTQYF.

The chain's CDR3 is CASSGRPPLNEQFF. CDR3 DNA sequence: TGTGCCAGCAGCGGACGACCGCCGCTCAATGAGCAGTTCTTC. V gene TRBV9 combines with J gene TRBJ2-1; unclear D gene. The germline CDR1 and CDR2 sequences are SGDLS and YYNGEE. The length of the CDR3 is 14 residues. The V end was cut by 3 bases, the J end by 6 bases, with 13 bases between.

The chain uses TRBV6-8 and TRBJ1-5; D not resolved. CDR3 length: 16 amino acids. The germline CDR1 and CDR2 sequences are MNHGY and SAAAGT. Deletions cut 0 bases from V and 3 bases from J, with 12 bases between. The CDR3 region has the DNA TGTGCCAGCAGTTACTCCGCCGGACCACCCAATCAGCCCCAGCATTTT. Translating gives CASSYSAGPPNQPQHF.

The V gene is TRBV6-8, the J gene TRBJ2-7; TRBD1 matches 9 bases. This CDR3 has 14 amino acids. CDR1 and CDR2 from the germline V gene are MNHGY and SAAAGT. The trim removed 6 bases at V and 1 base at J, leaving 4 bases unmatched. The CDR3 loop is CASRKTGGSYEQYF. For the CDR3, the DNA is TGTGCCAGCAGGAAGACAGGGGGGTCCTACGAGCAGTACTTC.

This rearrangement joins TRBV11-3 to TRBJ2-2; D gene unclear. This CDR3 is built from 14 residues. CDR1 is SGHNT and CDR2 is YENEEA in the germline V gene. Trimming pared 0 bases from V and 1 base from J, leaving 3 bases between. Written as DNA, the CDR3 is TGTGCCAGCAGCTTAGATCGGAACACCGGGGAGCTGTTTTTT. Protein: CASSLDRNTGELFF.

CDR3 nucleotides: TGTGCCAGCAGCCCCGGGACAGGATTCTCTGGAAACACCATATATTTT. This sequence encodes CASSPGTGFSGNTIYF. This chain joins TRBV6-8 and TRBJ1-3; 8 bases align to TRBD1. Germline lookup yields CDR1 MNHGY and CDR2 SAAAGT. V was pared by 6 bases and J by 0 bases, with 7 bases of the junction left unmatched. The CDR3 contains 16 residues.

The CDR3 DNA sequence: TGTGCCAGCAGCTTGTACCTATTTCGGACTGGCGGGGAGCTGTTTTTT. This encodes CASSLYLFRTGGELFF. The chain couples TRBV11-3 to TRBJ2-2; D is possibly TRBD2 (5 bases). CDR3 length: 16 residues. V gave up 3 bases and J gave up 7 bases, with 18 bases separating them. CDR1 and CDR2 (germline): SGHNT, YENEEA.

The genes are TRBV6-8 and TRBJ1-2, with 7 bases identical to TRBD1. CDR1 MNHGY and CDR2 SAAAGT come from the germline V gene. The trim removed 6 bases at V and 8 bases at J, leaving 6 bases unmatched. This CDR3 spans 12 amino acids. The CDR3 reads CASRARQGGYTF. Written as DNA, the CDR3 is TGTGCCAGCAGGGCTCGACAGGGAGGCTACACCTTC.

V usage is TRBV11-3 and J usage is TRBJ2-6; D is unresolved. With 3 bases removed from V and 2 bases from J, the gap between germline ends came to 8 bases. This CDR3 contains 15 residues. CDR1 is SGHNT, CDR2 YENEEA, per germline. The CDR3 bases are TGTGCCAGCAGCTTTGCCCCGACTGGGGCCAACGTCCTGACTTTC. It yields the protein CASSFAPTGANVLTF. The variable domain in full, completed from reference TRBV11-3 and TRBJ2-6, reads EAGVVQSPRYKIIEKKQPVAFWCNPISGHNTLYWYLQNLGQGPELLIRYENEEAVDDSQLPKDRFSAERLKGVDSTLKIQPAELGDSAVYLCASSFAPTGANVLTFGAGSRLTVL.